This TCR beta chain comes out of a study of shared clonotypes between healthy human individuals. CD8 cells regarded as naive lacked CD45RO, were positively chosen for CCR7, and omitted terminally differentiated effector memory CD45RA+ cells. Each donor was a Caucasian adult residing in Nashville, Tennessee. Whole-study findings and limits: Larger richness was generally estimated for naive than memory subsets.

Here immunoSEQ multiplex PCR was the method, and the copy in TCRdb shows in-frame clones only, minus some. The table shows about 2.2 million clones, with just over 90% occurring only once. Of note for this clone: The antigen is unknown.

Per the germline V gene, CDR1 is MNHNS and CDR2 is SASEGT. The CDR3 loop spans 14 amino acids. V was trimmed by 7 bases and J by 5 bases, leaving 14 bases between them. The genes are TRBV6-1 and TRBJ1-4, with TRBD1 as a possible D gene (6 bases). The TCR was taken from a man between 18 and 35 years old in good health. Some clones in this sample may be carry-over from other donors' samples. The sequenced sample was naive CD8+ T cells from PBMCs. The CDR3 DNA is TGTGCCAGCAAGCTAAGACAGGCCAATGAAAAACTGTTTTTT. Translation: CASKLRQANEKLFF.